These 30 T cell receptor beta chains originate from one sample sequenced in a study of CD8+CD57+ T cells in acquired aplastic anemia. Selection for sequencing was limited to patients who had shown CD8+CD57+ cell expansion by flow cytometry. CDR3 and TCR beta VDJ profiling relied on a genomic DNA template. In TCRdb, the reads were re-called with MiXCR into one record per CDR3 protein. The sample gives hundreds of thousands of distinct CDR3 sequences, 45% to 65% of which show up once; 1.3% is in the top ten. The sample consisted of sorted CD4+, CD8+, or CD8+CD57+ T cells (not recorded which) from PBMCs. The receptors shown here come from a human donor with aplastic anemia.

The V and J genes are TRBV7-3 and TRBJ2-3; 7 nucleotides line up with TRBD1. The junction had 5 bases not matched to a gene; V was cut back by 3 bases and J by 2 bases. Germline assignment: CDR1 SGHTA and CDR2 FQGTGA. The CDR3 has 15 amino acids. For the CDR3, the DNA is TGTGCCAGCAGCTTCACAGGGGTAAACACAGATACGCAGTATTTT. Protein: CASSFTGVNTDTQYF.

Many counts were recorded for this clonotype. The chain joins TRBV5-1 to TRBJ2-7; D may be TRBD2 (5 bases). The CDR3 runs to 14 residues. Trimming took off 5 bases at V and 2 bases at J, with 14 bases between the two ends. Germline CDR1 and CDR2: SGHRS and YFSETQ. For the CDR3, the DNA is TGCGCCAGCAGTACAGAGGGCCCCCCCTACGAGCAGTACTTC. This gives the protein CASSTEGPPYEQYF. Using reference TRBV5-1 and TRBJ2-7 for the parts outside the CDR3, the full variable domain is KAGVTQTPRYLIKTRGQQVTLSCSPISGHRSVSWYQQTPGQGLQFLFEYFSETQRNKGNFPGRFSGRQFSNSRSEMNVSTLELGDSALYLCASSTEGPPYEQYFGPGTRLTVT.

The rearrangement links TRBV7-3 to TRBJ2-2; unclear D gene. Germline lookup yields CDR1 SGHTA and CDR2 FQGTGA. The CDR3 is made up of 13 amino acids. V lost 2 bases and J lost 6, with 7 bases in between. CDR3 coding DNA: TGTGCCAGCAGCTTAGATCGGGCCGGGGAGCTGTTTTTT. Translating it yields CASSLDRAGELFF.

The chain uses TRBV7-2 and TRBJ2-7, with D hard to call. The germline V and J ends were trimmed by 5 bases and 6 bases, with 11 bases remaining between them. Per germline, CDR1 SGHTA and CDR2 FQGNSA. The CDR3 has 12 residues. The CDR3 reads CASSHPPGEQYF. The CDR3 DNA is TGTGCCAGCAGCCACCCTCCAGGCGAGCAGTACTTC.

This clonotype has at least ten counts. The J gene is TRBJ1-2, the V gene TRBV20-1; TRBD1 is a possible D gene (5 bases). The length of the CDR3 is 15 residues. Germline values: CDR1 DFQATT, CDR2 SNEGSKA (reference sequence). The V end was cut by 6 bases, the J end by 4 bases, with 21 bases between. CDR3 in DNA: TGCAGTGCCAAACCCTCTCCAGGGCCGGGCTATGGCTACACCTTC. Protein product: CSAKPSPGPGYGYTF.

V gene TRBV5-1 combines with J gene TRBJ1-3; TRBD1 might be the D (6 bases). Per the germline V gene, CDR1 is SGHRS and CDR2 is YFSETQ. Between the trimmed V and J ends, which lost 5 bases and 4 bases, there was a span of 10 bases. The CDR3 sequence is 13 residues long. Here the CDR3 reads CASSGGTGNTIYF. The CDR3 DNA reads TGCGCCAGCAGTGGAGGGACAGGAAACACCATATATTTT.

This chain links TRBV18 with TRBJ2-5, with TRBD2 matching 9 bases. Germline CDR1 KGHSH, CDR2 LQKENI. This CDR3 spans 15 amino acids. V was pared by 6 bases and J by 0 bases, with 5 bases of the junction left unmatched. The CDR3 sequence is CASSVAGVYQETQYF. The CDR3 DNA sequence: TGTGCCAGCTCCGTAGCGGGGGTGTACCAAGAGACCCAGTACTTC.

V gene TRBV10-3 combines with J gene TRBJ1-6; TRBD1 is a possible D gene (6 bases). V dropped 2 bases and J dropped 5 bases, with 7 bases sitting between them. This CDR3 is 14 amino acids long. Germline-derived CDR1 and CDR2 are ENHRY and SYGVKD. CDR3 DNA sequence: TGTGCCATCAGTGAGGGACAGCATAATTCACCCCTCCACTTT. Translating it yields CAISEGQHNSPLHF.

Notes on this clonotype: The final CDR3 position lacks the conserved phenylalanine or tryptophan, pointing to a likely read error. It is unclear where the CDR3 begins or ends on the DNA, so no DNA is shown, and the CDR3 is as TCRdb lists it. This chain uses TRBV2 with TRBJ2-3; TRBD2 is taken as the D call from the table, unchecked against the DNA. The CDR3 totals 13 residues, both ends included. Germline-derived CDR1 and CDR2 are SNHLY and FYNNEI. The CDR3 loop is CASSVLGGTSGVQ.

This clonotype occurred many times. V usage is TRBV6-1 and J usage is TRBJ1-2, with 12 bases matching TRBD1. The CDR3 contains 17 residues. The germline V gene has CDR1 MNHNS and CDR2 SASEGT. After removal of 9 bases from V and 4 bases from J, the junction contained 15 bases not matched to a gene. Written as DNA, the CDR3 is TGTGCCAGTCATAGGCCGGGACAGGGGGCGCGTGTCTATGGCTACACCTTC. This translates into CASHRPGQGARVYGYTF.

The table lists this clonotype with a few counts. The CDR3: CSAGGGGTDTQYF. In DNA, the CDR3 is TGCAGTGCGGGAGGCGGGGGTACAGATACGCAGTATTTT. This sequence joins TRBV20-1 and TRBJ2-3, with 7 bases identical to TRBD2. Looked up from germline, CDR1 is DFQATT and CDR2 is SNEGSKA (reference sequence). This CDR3 is 13 amino acids long. The junction had 6 bases not matched to a gene; V was cut back by 6 bases and J by 3 bases.

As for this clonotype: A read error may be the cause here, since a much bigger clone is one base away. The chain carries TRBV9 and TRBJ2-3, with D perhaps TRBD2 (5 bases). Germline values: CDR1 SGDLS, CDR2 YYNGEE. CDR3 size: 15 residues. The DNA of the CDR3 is TGTGCCAGCCGCGTAGGTACTAGTCGGGCAGATACGCAGTATTTT. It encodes CASRVGTSRADTQYF.

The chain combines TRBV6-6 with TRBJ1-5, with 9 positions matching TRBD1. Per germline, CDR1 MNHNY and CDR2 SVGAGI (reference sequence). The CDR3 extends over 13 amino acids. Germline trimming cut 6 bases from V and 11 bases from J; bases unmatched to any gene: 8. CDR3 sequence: CASRTGGWSAQHF. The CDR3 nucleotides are TGTGCCAGCAGAACAGGGGGCTGGTCAGCCCAGCATTTT.

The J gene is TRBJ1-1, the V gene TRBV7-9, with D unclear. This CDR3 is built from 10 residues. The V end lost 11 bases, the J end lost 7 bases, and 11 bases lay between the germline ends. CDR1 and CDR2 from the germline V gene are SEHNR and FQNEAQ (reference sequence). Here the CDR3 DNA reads TGTGCCCGAGGGCTGGGTGAAGCTTTCTTT. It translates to CARGLGEAFF.

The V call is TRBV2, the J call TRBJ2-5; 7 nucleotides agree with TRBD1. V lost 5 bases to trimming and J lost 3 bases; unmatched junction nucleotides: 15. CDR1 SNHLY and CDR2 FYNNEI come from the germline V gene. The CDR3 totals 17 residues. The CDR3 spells CASSLDSGQPGKETQYF. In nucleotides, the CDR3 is TGTGCCAGCAGTTTAGATTCGGGACAGCCCGGGAAAGAGACCCAGTACTTC.

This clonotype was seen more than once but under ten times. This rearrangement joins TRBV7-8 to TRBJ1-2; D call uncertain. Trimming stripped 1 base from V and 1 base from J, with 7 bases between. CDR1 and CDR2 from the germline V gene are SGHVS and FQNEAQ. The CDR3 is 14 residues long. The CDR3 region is CASSLGQFNYGYTF. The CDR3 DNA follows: TGTGCCAGCAGCTTAGGGCAGTTTAACTATGGCTACACCTTC. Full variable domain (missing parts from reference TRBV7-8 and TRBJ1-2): GAGVSQSPRYKVAKRGQDVALRCDPISGHVSLFWYQQALGQGPEFLTYFQNEAQLDKSGLPSDRFFAERPEGSVSTLKIQRTQQEDSAVYLCASSLGQFNYGYTFGSGTRLTVV.

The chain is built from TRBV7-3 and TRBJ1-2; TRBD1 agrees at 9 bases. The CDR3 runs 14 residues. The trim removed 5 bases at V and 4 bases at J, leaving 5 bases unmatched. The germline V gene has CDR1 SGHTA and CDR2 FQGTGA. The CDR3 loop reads CASSRDRVTYGYTF. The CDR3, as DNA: TGTGCCAGCAGCAGGGACAGGGTGACCTATGGCTACACCTTC.

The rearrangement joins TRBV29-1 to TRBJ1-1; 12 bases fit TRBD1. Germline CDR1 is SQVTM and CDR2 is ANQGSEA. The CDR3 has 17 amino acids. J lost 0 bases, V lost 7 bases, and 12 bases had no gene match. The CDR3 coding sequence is TGCAGCGCCTGGGACAGGGGGCAGTGGGTGATGAACACTGAAGCTTTCTTT. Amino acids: CSAWDRGQWVMNTEAFF.

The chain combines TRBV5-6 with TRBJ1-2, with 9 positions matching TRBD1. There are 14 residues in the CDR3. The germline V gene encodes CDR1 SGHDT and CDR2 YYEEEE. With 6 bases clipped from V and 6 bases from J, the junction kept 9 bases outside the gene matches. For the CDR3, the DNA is TGTGCCAGCACATACAACAGGGGGCATCATGGCTACACCTTC. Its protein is CASTYNRGHHGYTF.

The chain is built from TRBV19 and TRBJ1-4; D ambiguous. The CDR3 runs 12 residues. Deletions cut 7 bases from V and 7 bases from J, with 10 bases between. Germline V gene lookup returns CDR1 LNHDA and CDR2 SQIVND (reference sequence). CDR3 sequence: CASTCRAEKLFF. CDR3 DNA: TGTGCCAGTACCTGTCGGGCTGAAAAACTGTTTTTT.

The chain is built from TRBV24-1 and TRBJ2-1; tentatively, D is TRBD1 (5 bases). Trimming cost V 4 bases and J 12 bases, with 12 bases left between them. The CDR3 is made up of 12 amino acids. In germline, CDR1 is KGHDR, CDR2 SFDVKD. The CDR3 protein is CATSEQGLGQFF. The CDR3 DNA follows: TGTGCCACCAGTGAGCAGGGCCTGGGGCAGTTCTTC.

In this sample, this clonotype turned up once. The CDR3 spells CASRGEAEAFF. The DNA of the CDR3 is TGCGCCAGCAGGGGGGAGGCTGAAGCTTTCTTT. J is TRBJ1-1 and V is TRBV5-1, with a tentative D call TRBD1 (5 bases). The CDR3 consists of 11 residues. In germline, CDR1 is SGHRS, CDR2 YFSETQ. V lost 5 bases to trimming and J lost 6 bases, with 8 bases between them. Full variable domain (missing parts from reference TRBV5-1 and TRBJ1-1): KAGVTQTPRYLIKTRGQQVTLSCSPISGHRSVSWYQQTPGQGLQFLFEYFSETQRNKGNFPGRFSGRQFSNSRSEMNVSTLELGDSALYLCASRGEAEAFFGQGTRLTVV.

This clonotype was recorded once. CDR3: CSAKLTGLNQPQHF. The CDR3 nucleotides read TGCAGTGCTAAACTGACAGGACTGAATCAGCCCCAGCATTTT. This sequence joins TRBV20-1 and TRBJ1-5, with D maybe TRBD1 (6 bases). This CDR3 comprises 14 residues. In germline, CDR1 is DFQATT, CDR2 SNEGSKA (reference sequence). V was cut by 4 bases and J by 4 bases, with 14 bases left in between.

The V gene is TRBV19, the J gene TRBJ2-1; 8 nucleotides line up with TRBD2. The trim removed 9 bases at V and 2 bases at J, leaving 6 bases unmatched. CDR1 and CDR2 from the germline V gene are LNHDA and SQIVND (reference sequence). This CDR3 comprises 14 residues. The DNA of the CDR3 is TGTGCCAGCAGAGAACTAGCGGCCTACAATGAGCAGTTCTTC. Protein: CASRELAAYNEQFF.

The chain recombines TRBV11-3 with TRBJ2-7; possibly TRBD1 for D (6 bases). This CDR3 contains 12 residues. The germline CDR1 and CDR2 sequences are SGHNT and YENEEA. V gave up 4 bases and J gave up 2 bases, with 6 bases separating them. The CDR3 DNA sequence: TGTGCCAGCAGCTGGGGGCCCTACGAGCAGTACTTC. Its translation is CASSWGPYEQYF.

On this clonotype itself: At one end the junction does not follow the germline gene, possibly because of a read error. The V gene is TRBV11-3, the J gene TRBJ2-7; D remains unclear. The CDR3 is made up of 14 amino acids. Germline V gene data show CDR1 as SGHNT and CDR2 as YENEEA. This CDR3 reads CANSLDWVSYEQYF. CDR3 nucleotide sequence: TGTGCCAACAGCTTAGATTGGGTCTCCTACGAGCAGTACTTC.

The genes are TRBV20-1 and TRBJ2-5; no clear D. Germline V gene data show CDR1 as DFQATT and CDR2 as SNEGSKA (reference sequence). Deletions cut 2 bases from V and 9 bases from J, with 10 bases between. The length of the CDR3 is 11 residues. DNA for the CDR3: TGCAGTGCTAGATCCCAATGTTCCCAGTACTTC. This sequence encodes CSARSQCSQYF.

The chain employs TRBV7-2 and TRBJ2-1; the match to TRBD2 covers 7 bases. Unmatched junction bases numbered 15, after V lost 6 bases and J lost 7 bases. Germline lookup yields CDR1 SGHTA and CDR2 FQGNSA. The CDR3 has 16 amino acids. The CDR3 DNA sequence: TGTGCCAGCAGTTTCGCGGCGACTATGGGGGGGAATGAGCAGTTCTTC. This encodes CASSFAATMGGNEQFF.

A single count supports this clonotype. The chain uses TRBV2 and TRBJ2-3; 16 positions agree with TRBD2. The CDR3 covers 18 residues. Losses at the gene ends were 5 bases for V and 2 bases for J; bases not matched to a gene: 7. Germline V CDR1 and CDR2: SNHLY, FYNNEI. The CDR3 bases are TGTGCCAGCAGTTACCCGGGACTAGCGGGGGGGTTCACAGATACGCAGTATTTT. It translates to CASSYPGLAGGFTDTQYF.

The chain's CDR3 is CSARTGTGTYEQYF. The CDR3 DNA is TGCAGTGCTAGGACCGGGACAGGGACCTACGAGCAGTACTTC. The gene calls are TRBV20-1 and TRBJ2-7; 9 nucleotides match TRBD1. CDR1 and CDR2 (germline): DFQATT, SNEGSKA (reference sequence). This CDR3 spans 14 amino acids. Trimming removed 3 bases from V and 2 bases from J; junction bases left unmatched: 5.